The 28 T cell receptor beta chains below were found in one sample sequenced in a study of blood T cell repertoires in COVID-19. The data were produced by immunoSEQ multiplex PCR, yet TCRdb's version contains in-frame clones alone and is incomplete. The sample carries about 45,000 clones, almost 85% recorded once. Material: peripheral blood. These receptor sequences come from a human donor in a cohort sampled during active COVID-19.

The chain links TRBV7-2 to TRBJ2-5; no firm D call. This CDR3 spans 15 amino acids. Germline assignment: CDR1 SGHTA and CDR2 FQGNSA. The V end was cut by 1 base, the J end by 5 bases, with 14 bases between. The CDR3 bases are TGTGCCAGCAGCTTAGTTAACAGCCGAGAGGAGACCCAGTACTTC. Translation: CASSLVNSREETQYF.

This clone has only a few counts. The genes are TRBV3-1 (or the pseudogene TRBV3-2) and TRBJ2-3; a weak D match, TRBD2 (5 bases). V was shortened by 0 bases and J by 5 bases, with 9 bases between the two germline ends. This CDR3 has 14 residues. Germline lookup yields CDR1 LGHDT and CDR2 YNNKEL (reference sequence). CDR3 amino acids: CASSQDLAIDTQYF. The CDR3 DNA sequence: TGTGCCAGCAGCCAAGATTTAGCGATAGATACGCAGTATTTT.

The chain is built from TRBV30 and TRBJ2-1; 9 bases match TRBD2. Looked up from germline, CDR1 is GTSNPN and CDR2 is SVGIG (reference sequence). CDR3 length: 13 amino acids. V lost 3 bases and J lost 9; bases outside the gene matches: 6. DNA of the CDR3: TGTGCCTGGAGAATAGCGGGAGAGGGTGAGCAGTTCTTC. Translating it yields CAWRIAGEGEQFF.

This chain uses TRBV6-5 with TRBJ2-5, with 8 bases lining up with TRBD1. Trimming removed 0 bases from V and 5 bases from J; junction bases left unmatched: 5. Germline lookup yields CDR1 MNHEY and CDR2 SVGAGI. This CDR3 is 15 amino acids long. CDR3 sequence reads: CASSYSRTGFETQYF. The CDR3, as DNA: TGTGCCAGCAGTTACTCCCGGACAGGGTTCGAGACCCAGTACTTC.

The J gene is TRBJ2-7, the V gene TRBV24-1; 8 nucleotides align to TRBD1. The CDR3 contains 17 residues. Trimming cost V 4 bases and J 3 bases; bases outside gene matches: 13. Germline V lookup: CDR1 KGHDR, CDR2 SFDVKD. CDR3 sequence: CATSDPRQGALLYEQYF. The CDR3 DNA reads as TGTGCCACCAGTGACCCCAGGCAGGGGGCCTTACTCTACGAGCAGTACTTC.

The CDR3 loop reads CASSLAGDTGELFF. The CDR3 DNA is TGTGCCAGCAGCTTAGCCGGGGACACCGGGGAGCTGTTTTTT. This chain uses TRBV7-9 with TRBJ2-2, with D tentatively TRBD2 (5 bases). Trimming cost V 0 bases and J 3 bases, with 5 bases left between them. The CDR3 runs to 14 residues. CDR1 is SEHNR, CDR2 FQNEAQ, per germline (reference sequence).

The genes are TRBV5-8 and TRBJ2-2; 7 bases are shared with TRBD1. The CDR3 length is 17 residues. V dropped 2 bases and J dropped 3; count of bases not matched to a gene: 10. CDR1 SGHTS and CDR2 YDEGEE come from the germline V gene. The CDR3 nucleotides read TGTGCCAGCAGCTTCGACCCCCTGACAGGGCACACCGGGGAGCTGTTTTTT. It specifies CASSFDPLTGHTGELFF.

The V and J genes are TRBV5-1 and TRBJ2-5; perhaps TRBD2 as D (6 bases). The CDR3 is 15 amino acids. Trimming took 0 bases from V and 5 from J, leaving 14 bases between them. CDR1 SGHRS and CDR2 YFSETQ come from the germline V gene. This CDR3 is CASSLAGREWETQYF. The CDR3, as DNA: TGCGCCAGCAGCTTGGCGGGGCGGGAATGGGAGACCCAGTACTTC.

The chain combines TRBV29-1 with TRBJ2-7, with 7 bases lining up with TRBD2. Germline-derived CDR1 and CDR2 are SQVTM and ANQGSEA. Trimming cost V 4 bases and J 1 base; bases outside gene matches: 7. The CDR3 length is 14 residues. The CDR3 DNA is TGCAGCGTTGGATCTCCTAGCGGATCCTACGAGCAGTACTTC. Translating gives CSVGSPSGSYEQYF.

The gene calls are TRBV29-1 and TRBJ1-1; no firm D call. Germline loops: CDR1 SQVTM, CDR2 ANQGSEA. CDR3 length equals 12 residues. Trimming pared 5 bases from V and 7 bases from J, leaving 14 bases between. CDR3 amino acids: CSVLPGAGEAFF. CDR3 nucleotides: TGCAGCGTTCTACCCGGAGCGGGTGAAGCTTTCTTT.

This rearrangement joins TRBV5-1 to TRBJ2-7; 9 bases agree with TRBD2. Germline V CDR1 and CDR2: SGHRS, YFSETQ. The CDR3 length is 14 residues. The ends lost 0 bases at V and 8 bases at J; junction bases unmatched: 6. In nucleotides, the CDR3 is TGCGCCAGCAGCTTGGGGGGGACTAGCCGGAAGCAGTACTTC. Amino acid sequence: CASSLGGTSRKQYF. The complete variable domain, with remaining parts taken from reference TRBV5-1 and TRBJ2-7, reads KAGVTQTPRYLIKTRGQQVTLSCSPISGHRSVSWYQQTPGQGLQFLFEYFSETQRNKGNFPGRFSGRQFSNSRSEMNVSTLELGDSALYLCASSLGGTSRKQYFGPGTRLTVT.

The genes are TRBV6-5 and TRBJ2-3; tentatively, D is TRBD1 (6 bases). Trimming stripped 6 bases from V and 2 bases from J, with 15 bases between. Germline assignment: CDR1 MNHEY and CDR2 SVGAGI. This CDR3 spans 15 amino acids. The CDR3 nucleotides read TGTGCCAGCAGACGACGGGACACCGACACAGATACGCAGTATTTT. Encoded protein: CASRRRDTDTDTQYF.

This clone was seen just once. The CDR3 sequence is CASIGGSEQFF. In nucleotides, the CDR3 is TGTGCCAGCATCGGCGGGAGTGAGCAGTTCTTC. This chain connects TRBV12-3 or TRBV12-4 to TRBJ2-1; 7 positions agree with TRBD2. Unmatched junction bases numbered 3, after V lost 7 bases and J lost 9 bases. The CDR3 contains 11 residues.

There are a few counts of this clone. The V gene is TRBV7-2, the J gene TRBJ2-5; perhaps TRBD1 as D (6 bases). This CDR3 spans 15 amino acids. V shed 3 bases and J shed 0 bases, with 11 bases lying between them. The germline V gene has CDR1 SGHTA and CDR2 FQGNSA. CDR3 sequence: CASSLWGQYQETQYF. The CDR3 nucleotides are TGTGCCAGCAGCTTGTGGGGGCAGTACCAAGAGACCCAGTACTTC.

V gene TRBV7-3 combines with J gene TRBJ2-7; 9 positions agree with TRBD1. In germline, CDR1 is SGHTA, CDR2 FQGTGA. With 6 bases clipped from V and 0 bases from J, the junction kept 3 bases outside the gene matches. The CDR3 contains 14 residues. The CDR3 DNA is TGTGCCAGCAGTCCGACAGGGGGCTCCTACGAGCAGTACTTC. This gives the protein CASSPTGGSYEQYF.

The V and J genes are TRBV30 and TRBJ2-2, with D possibly TRBD1 on 5 matching bases. Germline-derived CDR1 and CDR2 are GTSNPN and SVGIG (reference sequence). CDR3 length: 13 amino acids. Trimming stripped 5 bases from V and 0 bases from J, with 7 bases between. The CDR3 spells CAWGHPNTGELFF. The CDR3, as DNA: TGTGCCTGGGGACATCCGAACACCGGGGAGCTGTTTTTT. The full variable domain, its missing parts supplied by reference TRBV30 and TRBJ2-2, is SQTIHQWPATLVQPVGSPLSLECTVEGTSNPNLYWYRQAAGRGLQLLFYSVGIGQISSEVPQNLSASRPQDRQFILSSKKLLLSDSGFYLCAWGHPNTGELFFGEGSRLTVL.

The chain recombines TRBV5-4 with TRBJ2-1; 7 nucleotides line up with TRBD2. With 5 bases clipped from V and 9 bases from J, the junction kept 11 bases outside the gene matches. This CDR3 is built from 14 residues. Germline CDR1 is SGHNT and CDR2 is YYREEE (reference sequence). The CDR3 nucleotides are TGTGCCAGCAGTCAATGGGGGGGGAGCCGTGAGCAGTTCTTC. It codes for CASSQWGGSREQFF.

The chain recombines TRBV2 with TRBJ2-1; D ambiguous. Germline values: CDR1 SNHLY, CDR2 FYNNEI. V lost 4 bases and J lost 3, with 4 bases in between. This CDR3 region has 12 residues. CDR3 protein: CASSGDYNEQFF. DNA for the CDR3: TGTGCCAGCAGTGGAGACTACAATGAGCAGTTCTTC.

The J gene is TRBJ2-7, the V gene TRBV29-1; D is ambiguous. This CDR3 spans 13 amino acids. Trimming took 4 bases from V and 5 from J, leaving 15 bases between them. The germline V gene has CDR1 SQVTM and CDR2 ANQGSEA. As DNA, the CDR3 is TGCAGCGTTGGAAACGCCGTTGAGGACGAGCAGTACTTC. This translates into CSVGNAVEDEQYF.

The chain couples TRBV7-2 to TRBJ2-1, with TRBD1 matching over 8 bases. Germline-derived CDR1 and CDR2 are SGHTA and FQGNSA. The CDR3 is 13 amino acids. Trimming removed 7 bases from V and 5 bases from J; junction bases left unmatched: 4. CDR3 protein: CASNRDRNNEQFF. The DNA for the CDR3 is TGTGCCAGCAACCGGGACAGGAACAATGAGCAGTTCTTC.

This clone was counted a single time. The rearrangement links TRBV6-5 to TRBJ2-7, with 7 bases matching TRBD1. This CDR3 region has 16 residues. J was trimmed by 4 bases and V by 2 bases; bases with no gene match: 11. Per the germline V gene, CDR1 is MNHEY and CDR2 is SVGAGI. For the CDR3, the DNA is TGTGCCAGCAGTTACGTCTCACATTGGACAGGTTACGAGCAGTACTTC. Protein product: CASSYVSHWTGYEQYF.

This sequence joins TRBV21-1 and TRBJ2-3; the D segment call TRBD2 is taken from the table without a DNA check. TRBV21-1 has pseudogene status. This CDR3 is 15 amino acids long. CDR3 protein: CASSKAAGLTDTQYF. As DNA, the CDR3 is TGTGCCAGCAGCAAAGCAGCGGGACTCACAGATACGCAGTATTTT.

DNA of the CDR3: TGTGCCAGCAGCCCCCAGGGGAGACGAGAGACCCAGTACTTC. This encodes CASSPQGRRETQYF. This chain uses TRBV9 with TRBJ2-5; D possibly corresponds to TRBD1 (6 bases). V lost 4 bases and J lost 4, with 14 bases in between. CDR1 is SGDLS and CDR2 is YYNGEE in the germline V gene. The CDR3 covers 14 residues.

The rearrangement links TRBV5-1 to TRBJ2-2; D is uncertain. The germline V gene has CDR1 SGHRS and CDR2 YFSETQ. The CDR3 has 15 amino acids. Trimming removed 5 bases at V and 1 base at J, with 12 bases between. The CDR3 loop is CASRTRSLNTGELFF. The CDR3 region has the DNA TGCGCCAGCAGGACACGGTCTCTGAACACCGGGGAGCTGTTTTTT. Filled out from reference TRBV5-1 and TRBJ2-2, the complete variable domain reads KAGVTQTPRYLIKTRGQQVTLSCSPISGHRSVSWYQQTPGQGLQFLFEYFSETQRNKGNFPGRFSGRQFSNSRSEMNVSTLELGDSALYLCASRTRSLNTGELFFGEGSRLTVL.

J is TRBJ2-5 and V is TRBV30, with 8 bases aligning to TRBD1. This CDR3 has 13 residues. Germline V gives CDR1 GTSNPN, CDR2 SVGIG (reference sequence). The V and J ends lost 3 bases and 4 bases, in that order; junction bases with no gene match: 4. The CDR3 here is CAWSPRGPETQYF. The DNA for the CDR3 is TGTGCCTGGAGCCCCAGGGGGCCAGAGACCCAGTACTTC.

This clone has more than one count but fewer than ten. V gene TRBV18 combines with J gene TRBJ2-3, with D possibly being TRBD2 (5 bases). The V end lost 6 bases, the J end lost 0 bases, and 10 bases lay between the germline ends. The CDR3 totals 14 residues. The germline gives CDR1 KGHSH, CDR2 LQKENI. In DNA form, the CDR3 reads TGTGCCAGCTCCACCAGCGGCAGCACAGATACGCAGTATTTT. The encoded protein is CASSTSGSTDTQYF.

V usage is TRBV30 and J usage is TRBJ1-2, with D maybe TRBD1 (5 bases). Trimming removed 0 bases at V and 5 bases at J, with 16 bases between. This CDR3 region has 15 residues. Germline-derived CDR1 and CDR2 are GTSNPN and SVGIG (reference sequence). CDR3 nucleotides: TGTGCCTGGAGTGTTGGTAGGGTGCAGGGATATGGCTACACCTTC. The encoded protein is CAWSVGRVQGYGYTF. Filled out from reference TRBV30 and TRBJ1-2, the complete variable domain reads SQTIHQWPATLVQPVGSPLSLECTVEGTSNPNLYWYRQAAGRGLQLLFYSVGIGQISSEVPQNLSASRPQDRQFILSSKKLLLSDSGFYLCAWSVGRVQGYGYTFGSGTRLTVV.

J is TRBJ2-6 and V is TRBV11-2; possible D gene TRBD1, 6 bases. Trimming took 2 bases from V and 2 from J, leaving 13 bases between them. The CDR3 runs to 17 residues. CDR1 SGHAT and CDR2 FQNNGV come from the germline V gene. The CDR3 reads CASSLRSGVAGANVLTF. DNA of the CDR3: TGTGCCAGCAGCTTACGGTCAGGGGTTGCTGGGGCCAACGTCCTGACTTTC.